The 21 T cell receptor beta chains below all came from one sample that was sequenced in a study of T cells in Graves' hyperthyroidism and ophthalmopathy. RNA transcripts provided the source from which TCR beta CDR3 regions were amplified. First-round RT-PCR targeting the TCR CDR3 was performed with the HTBI primer set. TCRdb re-derived calls from the multiplex PCR reads in MiXCR, one entry per CDR3 protein. The sample comprises about 380,000 distinct CDR3 sequences, roughly 14% of which are singletons, and about 20% rests with the top ten. Sequences were obtained from blood. Source of these receptors: a man between 25 and 39 years old with Graves' hyperthyroidism that later progressed to Graves' ophthalmopathy.

This clonotype was seen at least ten times. The chain employs TRBV5-1 and TRBJ2-7; 8 bases line up with TRBD1. Per germline, CDR1 SGHRS and CDR2 YFSETQ. CDR3 length equals 13 residues. V dropped 5 bases and J dropped 2; count of bases not matched to a gene: 3. This chain's CDR3 is CASRLQGAYEQYF. CDR3 coding DNA: TGCGCCAGCAGGTTACAGGGGGCCTACGAGCAGTACTTC.

Notes on this clonotype: Since a much larger clone is just one base distant, this may be a read error. CDR3 coding DNA: TGTGCCAGCAGTTTGTGGCTAGTGGGCCTGGGGAGGGAGCAGTTCTTC. It translates to CASSLWLVGLGREQFF. The chain is built from TRBV12-3 or TRBV12-4 and TRBJ2-1; possibly TRBD2 for D (6 bases). The length of the CDR3 is 16 residues. V lost 3 bases and J lost 10, with 22 bases in between.

Only a few counts were recorded for this clonotype. J is TRBJ1-6 and V is TRBV11-2, with unresolved D. Per the germline V gene, CDR1 is SGHAT and CDR2 is FQNNGV. V gave up 0 bases and J gave up 9 bases, with 15 bases separating them. There are 16 residues in the CDR3. Written as DNA, the CDR3 is TGTGCCAGCAGCTTAGAATCGACATGGCTCGGTTCACCCCTCCACTTT. Translated: CASSLESTWLGSPLHF.

This clonotype appeared many times. The chain employs TRBV5-6 and TRBJ1-5; no definite D call. The germline V gene has CDR1 SGHDT and CDR2 YYEEEE. The CDR3 has 14 amino acids. V was cut by 6 bases and J by 0 bases, with 10 bases left in between. CDR3: CASKAGNSNQPQHF. CDR3 coding DNA: TGTGCCAGCAAAGCGGGGAATAGCAATCAGCCCCAGCATTTT.

This clonotype turned up a few times. This chain connects TRBV15 to TRBJ1-5; D unclear. The CDR3 is made up of 13 amino acids. Germline CDR1 LNHNV, CDR2 YYDKDF (reference sequence). Trimming pared 5 bases from V and 4 bases from J, leaving 9 bases between. Written as DNA, the CDR3 is TGTGCCACCAGCCATACTGGGAATCAGCCCCAGCATTTT. Amino acids: CATSHTGNQPQHF.

The chain recombines TRBV6-1 with TRBJ2-7; 8 nucleotides line up with TRBD2. Germline lookup yields CDR1 MNHNS and CDR2 SASEGT. The CDR3 spans 15 residues. V gave up 5 bases and J gave up 0 bases; unmatched junction bases: 6. The CDR3: CASSPSGGFSYEQYF. The DNA of the CDR3 is TGTGCCAGCAGTCCCAGCGGGGGATTCTCCTACGAGCAGTACTTC.

This clonotype was observed many times. The chain combines TRBV12-3 or TRBV12-4 with TRBJ2-2; D unclear. Between the trimmed V and J ends, which lost 5 bases and 6 bases, there was a span of 13 bases. CDR3 length: 14 residues. CDR3 amino acids: CASSPETVAGELFF. The CDR3 DNA sequence: TGTGCCAGCAGTCCTGAGACGGTGGCCGGGGAGCTGTTTTTT.

This clonotype was seen many times. The gene calls are TRBV20-1 and TRBJ1-2; TRBD1 might be the D (5 bases). Trimming pared 5 bases from V and 4 bases from J, leaving 11 bases between. The CDR3 covers 12 residues. Per germline, CDR1 DFQATT and CDR2 SNEGSKA (reference sequence). The CDR3 DNA reads TGCAGTGCTGACGGGGGAAGCTATGGCTACACCTTC. It is translated as CSADGGSYGYTF.

The J gene is TRBJ2-3, the V gene TRBV20-1; possibly TRBD1 or TRBD2 for D (6 bases each). CDR1 is DFQATT and CDR2 is SNEGSKA in the germline V gene (reference sequence). This CDR3 is built from 13 residues. The V and J ends lost 6 bases and 2 bases respectively, with 12 bases between them. CDR3 region: CSAMGGNTDTQYF. CDR3 DNA: TGCAGTGCCATGGGGGGCAACACAGATACGCAGTATTTT.

Ten or more counts support this clonotype. The rearrangement uses TRBV6-6 and TRBJ2-7; no firm D call. V dropped 2 bases and J dropped 0 bases, with 11 bases sitting between them. The germline V gene encodes CDR1 MNHNY and CDR2 SVGAGI (reference sequence). This CDR3 has 15 residues. CDR3 sequence reads: CASSYRPTGSYEQYF. For the CDR3, the DNA is TGTGCCAGCAGTTACCGTCCGACGGGCTCCTACGAGCAGTACTTC.

The J gene is TRBJ2-1, the V gene TRBV18; 15 bases are a match to TRBD2. CDR3 size: 18 residues. The V segment lost 4 bases and the J segment 4 bases; nucleotides outside the gene matches: 8. CDR1 is KGHSH and CDR2 is LQKENI in the germline V gene. The CDR3 nucleotides read TGTGCCAGCTCACGATCAACGGGACTAGCGGGGGGTTACAATGAGCAGTTCTTC. As protein: CASSRSTGLAGGYNEQFF.

The V and J genes are TRBV27 and TRBJ1-6, with D maybe TRBD1 (5 bases). Germline values: CDR1 MNHEY, CDR2 SMNVEV (reference sequence). V lost 2 bases, J lost 8 bases, and 10 bases lay in between. This CDR3 has 14 residues. The CDR3 DNA sequence: TGTGCCAGCAGTTTAGCCGACAGTTATTCACCCCTCCACTTT. Amino acid sequence: CASSLADSYSPLHF.

This clonotype was detected many times. The chain joins TRBV9 to TRBJ1-1; D might be TRBD1 (5 bases). From germline, CDR1 is SGDLS and CDR2 YYNGEE. The germline V and J ends were trimmed by 3 bases and 0 bases, with 9 bases remaining between them. CDR3 length: 14 residues. DNA of the CDR3: TGTGCCAGCAGCGGGGGCTTCATGAACACTGAAGCTTTCTTT. Amino acids: CASSGGFMNTEAFF.

This clonotype was detected ten times or more. The genes are TRBV7-9 and TRBJ2-3, with D unresolved. This CDR3 comprises 13 residues. Germline V gene sequence: CDR1 SEHNR, CDR2 FQNEAQ (reference sequence). V dropped 5 bases and J dropped 4 bases, with 10 bases sitting between them. As DNA, the CDR3 is TGTGCCAGCAGCCCACTGGGGTCAGATACGCAGTATTTT. Translating it yields CASSPLGSDTQYF. Complete variable domain (other parts from reference TRBV7-9 and TRBJ2-3): DTGVSQNPRHKITKRGQNVTFRCDPISEHNRLYWYRQTLGQGPEFLTYFQNEAQLEKSRLLSDRFSAERPKGSFSTLEIQRTEQGDSAMYLCASSPLGSDTQYFGPGTRLTVL.

This clonotype came up many times. The genes are TRBV20-1 and TRBJ1-1; weak D call: TRBD1 (5 bases). CDR1 and CDR2 (germline): DFQATT, SNEGSKA (reference sequence). The CDR3 covers 15 residues. Trimming cost V 0 bases and J 0 bases, with 11 bases left between them. The CDR3 sequence is CSARDPQGLNTEAFF. The DNA for the CDR3 is TGCAGTGCTAGAGATCCGCAGGGCTTGAACACTGAAGCTTTCTTT.

This clonotype was observed many times. The chain links TRBV11-2 to TRBJ1-2; tentative D call: TRBD1 (5 bases). The length of the CDR3 is 14 residues. The germline V and J ends were trimmed by 1 base and 8 bases, with 14 bases remaining between them. The germline V gene encodes CDR1 SGHAT and CDR2 FQNNGV. In DNA form, the CDR3 reads TGTGCCAGCAGCTTAGGGGAAACAGGTTCCGGCTACACCTTC. Translation: CASSLGETGSGYTF.

A few counts support this clonotype. The chain uses TRBV13 and TRBJ1-2; D is uncertain. CDR1 is PRHDT and CDR2 is FYEKMQ in the germline V gene (reference sequence). Trimming took off 3 bases at V and 0 bases at J, with 11 bases between the two ends. This CDR3 is 15 amino acids long. CDR3 residues: CASSLRPAANYGYTF. The CDR3 DNA follows: TGTGCCAGCAGCTTGCGCCCCGCAGCTAACTATGGCTACACCTTC.

This clonotype was found many times. The chain has TRBV9 and TRBJ1-1; D gene uncertain. CDR1 and CDR2 from the germline V gene are SGDLS and YYNGEE. CDR3 length: 13 amino acids. V was pared by 2 bases and J by 1 base, with 6 bases between. The CDR3 bases are TGTGCCAGCAGCGTTTTGGAGAACACTGAAGCTTTCTTT. This sequence encodes CASSVLENTEAFF.

This clonotype was observed once. The chain carries TRBV4-3 and TRBJ1-6, with D possibly TRBD1 on 6 matching bases. Trimming removed 2 bases from V and 9 bases from J, with 11 bases in between. The CDR3 sequence is 14 residues long. CDR1 and CDR2 (germline): LGHNA, YSLEER. For the CDR3, the DNA is TGCGCCAGCAGCCAACCCCAGGGGCCTTCACCCCTCCACTTT. It yields the protein CASSQPQGPSPLHF.

This clonotype was observed many times. This chain uses TRBV6-5 with TRBJ2-1; TRBD1 matches 10 bases. Trimming took 0 bases from V and 10 from J; bases not matched to a gene: 3. From germline, CDR1 is MNHEY and CDR2 SVGAGI. CDR3 length: 14 amino acids. The DNA of the CDR3 is TGTGCCAGCAGTTACTCGGGGACAGGGGACGAGCAGTTCTTC. Translation gives CASSYSGTGDEQFF.

V and J are TRBV9 and TRBJ1-3; D is possibly TRBD1 (6 bases). The V end lost 0 bases, the J end lost 4 bases, and 11 bases lay between the germline ends. This CDR3 is 15 amino acids long. Looked up from germline, CDR1 is SGDLS and CDR2 is YYNGEE. CDR3 in amino acids: CASSVDQGRGNTIYF. For the CDR3, the DNA is TGTGCCAGCAGCGTAGATCAGGGGCGCGGAAACACCATATATTTT.